This note documents a single T cell receptor beta chain sequence. The V segment lost 5 bases and the J segment 5 bases; nucleotides outside the gene matches: 7. The V gene's germline CDR1 is SGHNT and CDR2 YYREEE (reference sequence). The CDR3 is 14 amino acids. This record comes from a study of blood T cell repertoires in COVID-19. Clones were read by immunoSEQ multiplex PCR, and TCRdb kept only the in-frame ones, dropping some. The data contain 200,000 to 250,000 clones, roughly 89% of them singletons. This receptor was taken from a woman between 35 and 50 years old who had recovered from COVID-19. The chain recombines TRBV5-4 with TRBJ2-7, with 10 bases matching TRBD1. The sequenced sample was PBMCs or T cells enriched from blood (not recorded which). CDR3: CASRSGTGADEQYF. CDR3 sequence (DNA): TGTGCCAGCAGGTCCGGGACAGGGGCTGACGAGCAGTACTTC.